These 18 T cell receptor beta chains were all obtained from the same sample, sequenced in a study of beta chain features in type 1 diabetes. For these TCRs, the target antigens are not known. Regarding the study as a whole: All four CD4+ subsets from Type 1 diabetes patients carried moderately but significantly shorter TCRB CDR3s.

Expressed TCRB transcripts were sequenced because the isolated RNA had all been reverse transcribed beforehand. Clones were sequenced by immunoSEQ multiplex PCR, and TCRdb holds only the in-frame ones, with some missing. The sample lists about 160,000 clones; approximately 10% were seen once. Sequenced sample: central memory CD4+ T cells from blood. The receptors derive from a woman aged 30 to 39 with type 1 diabetes.

This rearrangement joins TRBV5-4 to TRBJ2-7; tentatively, D is TRBD1 (6 bases). V was clipped by 3 bases and J by 2 bases, with 9 bases between them. The CDR3 loop spans 13 amino acids. Germline values: CDR1 SGHNT, CDR2 YYREEE (reference sequence). The CDR3 DNA follows: TGTGCCAGCAGCTCGGACAGAACCTACGAGCAGTACTTC. This sequence encodes CASSSDRTYEQYF. The full variable domain, its missing parts supplied by reference TRBV5-4 and TRBJ2-7, is ETGVTQSPTHLIKTRGQQVTLRCSSQSGHNTVSWYQQALGQGPQFIFQYYREEENGRGNFPPRFSGLQFPNYSSELNVNALELDDSALYLCASSSDRTYEQYFGPGTRLTVT.

V usage is TRBV30 and J usage is TRBJ1-2; 7 bases are a match to TRBD1. This CDR3 has 12 amino acids. Germline V lookup: CDR1 GTSNPN, CDR2 SVGIG (reference sequence). V lost 8 bases, J lost 8 bases, and 11 bases stayed unmatched. Here the CDR3 DNA reads TGTGCCAGGGACAGCCGAGGGGGGGGCTACACCTTC. It yields the protein CARDSRGGGYTF.

This chain joins TRBV5-6 and TRBJ1-3; a possible D gene is TRBD1 (5 bases). Germline CDR1 SGHDT, CDR2 YYEEEE. CDR3 length: 14 residues. Trimming stripped 5 bases from V and 4 bases from J, with 13 bases between. CDR3 in amino acids: CASSLPREGNTIYF. CDR3 coding DNA: TGTGCCAGCAGTCTCCCCAGGGAAGGAAACACCATATATTTT.

The gene calls are TRBV10-2 and TRBJ1-5; possibly TRBD1 for D (5 bases). The V end lost 8 bases, the J end lost 3 bases, and 14 bases lay between the germline ends. The CDR3 runs to 14 residues. Germline assignment: CDR1 WSHSY and CDR2 SAAADI. For the CDR3, the DNA is TGCGCCAGCGGTAGTACAGGCGCCAATCAGCCCCAGCATTTT. Translation gives CASGSTGANQPQHF.

This clone was seen only a few times. The rearrangement uses TRBV4-1 and TRBJ2-1; 14 nucleotides line up with TRBD2. The J segment lost 6 bases and the V segment lost 6 bases, leaving 4 bases of the junction unmatched. Germline lookup yields CDR1 MGHRA and CDR2 YSYEKL. The CDR3 sequence is 15 residues long. CDR3 bases: TGCGCCAGCAGAACGGGACTAGCGGGAGCCAATGAGCAGTTCTTC. Translation: CASRTGLAGANEQFF.

The chain joins TRBV7-2 to TRBJ2-1; tentative D call: TRBD1 (6 bases). The CDR3 is 15 amino acids. V was pared by 4 bases and J by 5 bases, with 15 bases between. Germline V gives CDR1 SGHTA, CDR2 FQGNSA. CDR3 residues: CASSWPGTTDNEQFF. CDR3 nucleotide sequence: TGTGCCAGCAGCTGGCCGGGGACAACCGACAATGAGCAGTTCTTC.

This chain links TRBV6-1 with TRBJ2-2; D unclear. Germline loops: CDR1 MNHNS, CDR2 SASEGT. Deletions cut 0 bases from V and 8 bases from J, with 13 bases between. CDR3 length: 15 residues. The DNA of the CDR3 is TGTGCCAGCAGTGAAGCGCGAGTCAGGCCAGGGGAGCTGTTTTTT. It codes for CASSEARVRPGELFF.

This clone was recorded at least ten times. The V call is TRBV14, the J call TRBJ2-5; TRBD2 agrees at 7 bases. Germline values: CDR1 SGHDN, CDR2 FVKESK. There are 16 residues in the CDR3. The V gene end was trimmed by 5 bases and the J gene end by 5 bases; junction bases not matched to a gene: 14. CDR3 in DNA: TGTGCCAGCAGCACTCTCGCTAGCGGACCCCGTGAGACCCAGTACTTC. This sequence encodes CASSTLASGPRETQYF.

This clone was seen more than once but under ten times. The chain carries TRBV4-2 and TRBJ1-5; D is uncertain. Deletions cut 1 base from V and 5 bases from J, with 15 bases between. Germline loops: CDR1 LGHNA, CDR2 YNFKEQ. This CDR3 comprises 16 residues. The CDR3 region is CASSQVFLSADQPQHF. CDR3 bases: TGTGCCAGCAGCCAAGTCTTCCTTTCAGCGGATCAGCCCCAGCATTTT.

This chain links TRBV9 with TRBJ2-2; D unresolved. With 6 bases removed from V and 0 bases from J, the gap between germline ends came to 9 bases. This CDR3 spans 14 amino acids. Germline lookup yields CDR1 SGDLS and CDR2 YYNGEE. The CDR3 bases are TGTGCCAGCATGGCACCAGCGAACACCGGGGAGCTGTTTTTT. This codes for CASMAPANTGELFF.

This clone came up a few times. This rearrangement joins TRBV4-2 to TRBJ1-2; D is unresolved. The CDR3 has 12 amino acids. Trimming removed 0 bases at V and 11 bases at J, with 10 bases between. CDR1 and CDR2 from the germline V gene are LGHNA and YNFKEQ. CDR3 sequence (DNA): TGTGCCAGCAGCCAAGACCAACCGGTTTACACCTTC. This codes for CASSQDQPVYTF.

The sample holds a few counts of this clone. The chain has TRBV5-1 and TRBJ1-2; D perhaps matches TRBD1 (6 bases). The CDR3 sequence is 14 residues long. The ends were cut back, 0 bases at V and 6 bases at J, with 12 bases in the middle. Germline-derived CDR1 and CDR2 are SGHRS and YFSETQ. CDR3 loop: CASSLGSGDDGYTF. The DNA of the CDR3 is TGCGCCAGCAGCTTGGGGTCAGGGGATGATGGCTACACCTTC.

V and J are TRBV11-2 and TRBJ2-3; tentative D call: TRBD2 (5 bases). V lost 5 bases and J 2 bases, leaving 11 bases between the germline ends. Germline V CDR1 and CDR2: SGHAT, FQNNGV. CDR3 size: 14 residues. The CDR3 is CASSPDYYTDTQYF. The CDR3 DNA sequence: TGTGCCAGCAGCCCCGACTACTACACAGATACGCAGTATTTT.

This clone was seen only a few times. The chain recombines TRBV6-1 with TRBJ1-5; possibly TRBD1 for D (6 bases). CDR3 length equals 14 residues. CDR1 and CDR2 from the germline V gene are MNHNS and SASEGT. V lost 4 bases, J lost 4 bases, and 11 bases lay in between. For the CDR3, the DNA is TGTGCCAGCAGTGGCTATAGGGGGAATCAGCCCCAGCATTTT. Its translation: CASSGYRGNQPQHF.

This clone has just a few counts. V is TRBV11-1 and J is TRBJ1-2; D unclear. The V and J ends lost 2 bases and 0 bases respectively, with 10 bases between them. The length of the CDR3 is 15 residues. Germline V gene sequence: CDR1 SGHAT, CDR2 FQDESV (reference sequence). The CDR3: CASSLWSSTNYGYTF. The CDR3, as DNA: TGTGCCAGCAGCTTATGGAGCAGTACTAACTATGGCTACACCTTC.

This clone turned up a few times. V and J are TRBV28 and TRBJ2-5, with D unresolved. In germline, CDR1 is MDHEN, CDR2 SYDVKM. Trimming cost V 3 bases and J 2 bases, with 4 bases left between them. The CDR3 covers 12 residues. The CDR3 DNA follows: TGTGCCAGCAGTTTCAGGCAAGAGACCCAGTACTTC. It codes for CASSFRQETQYF.

Concerning this clone: Additional DNA sequences in this sample encode the identical CDR3. The chain links TRBV5-1 to TRBJ1-1, with D unclear. Germline V gene data show CDR1 as SGHRS and CDR2 as YFSETQ. This CDR3 spans 14 amino acids. V dropped 1 base and J dropped 1 base, with 8 bases sitting between them. The chain's CDR3 is CASSLNGENTEAFF. The CDR3 region has the DNA TGCGCCAGCAGCTTGAACGGAGAGAACACTGAAGCTTTCTTT.

The chain recombines TRBV28 with TRBJ1-2, with a weak D call TRBD1 (5 bases). The CDR3 sequence is 15 residues long. V gave up 5 bases and J gave up 0 bases, with 13 bases separating them. Germline V lookup: CDR1 MDHEN, CDR2 SYDVKM. The CDR3 reads CASSLPLTANYGYTF. CDR3 DNA: TGTGCCAGCAGTCTCCCCTTGACAGCTAACTATGGCTACACCTTC.